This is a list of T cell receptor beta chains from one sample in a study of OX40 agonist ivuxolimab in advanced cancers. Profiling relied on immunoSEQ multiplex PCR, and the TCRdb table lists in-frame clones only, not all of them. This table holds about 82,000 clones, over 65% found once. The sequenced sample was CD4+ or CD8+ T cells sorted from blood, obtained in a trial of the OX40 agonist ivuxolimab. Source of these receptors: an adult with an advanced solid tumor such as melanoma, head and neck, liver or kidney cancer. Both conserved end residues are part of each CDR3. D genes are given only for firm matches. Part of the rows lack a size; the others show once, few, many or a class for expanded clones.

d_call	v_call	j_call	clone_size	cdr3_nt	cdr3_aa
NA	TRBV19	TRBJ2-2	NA	TGTGCCAGTAGTATCAGGGGGGGCCGCCGGGCCGGGGAGCTGTTTTTT	CASSIRGGRRAGELFF
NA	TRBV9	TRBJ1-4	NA	TGTGCCAGCAGCCTCACAGGAGGGCAGAGCTTCGAAAAACTGTTTTTT	CASSLTGGQSFEKLFF
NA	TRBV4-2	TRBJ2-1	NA	TGTGCCAGCAGCCAGAAAGCCGGGACTGGAAAATACAATGAGCAGTTCTTC	CASSQKAGTGKYNEQFF
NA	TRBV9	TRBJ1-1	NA	TGTGCCAGCAGCCAGAGCACGAACACTGAAGCTTTCTTT	CASSQSTNTEAFF
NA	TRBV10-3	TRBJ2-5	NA	TGTGCCGCCGAGGGGGGTGACGGTCTAGGTGGGCAGTACTTC	CAAEGGDGLGGQYF
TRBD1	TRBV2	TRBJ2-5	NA	TGTGCCAGCAGGGCTACAGGGGGACAAGAGACCCAGTACTTC	CASRATGGQETQYF
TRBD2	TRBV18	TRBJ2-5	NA	TGTGCCAGCGGTAAACTAGCGGATGGGGAGACCCAGTACTTC	CASGKLADGETQYF
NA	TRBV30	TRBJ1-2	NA	TGTGCCTGGAACCTAAATCGGGACGGAGCTGATACCTTC	CAWNLNRDGADTF
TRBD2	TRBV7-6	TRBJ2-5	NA	TGTGCCACCGTGGGGGCTAGCGGGGGTTGGGAGACCCAGTACTTC	CATVGASGGWETQYF
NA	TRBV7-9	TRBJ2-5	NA	TGTGCCAGCAGCGATCCGGGGGAGCAGTACTTC	CASSDPGEQYF
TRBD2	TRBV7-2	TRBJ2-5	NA	TGTGCCAGCAGCCCCCGGGGGGTGGTGGAGACCCAGTACTTC	CASSPRGVVETQYF
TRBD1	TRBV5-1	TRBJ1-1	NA	TGCGCCAGCAGCTTGGCCTCCGGGACAGGAGCCGGCCTGAACACTGAAGCTTTCTTT	CASSLASGTGAGLNTEAFF
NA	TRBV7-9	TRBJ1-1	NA	TGTGCCAGCAGCTTCAATGAGGGCACTGAAGCTTTCTTT	CASSFNEGTEAFF
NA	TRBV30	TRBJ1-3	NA	TGTGCCTTGCGGGCCTCTGGAAACACCATATATTTT	CALRASGNTIYF
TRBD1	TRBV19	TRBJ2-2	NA	TGTGCCAGTAGTACCCGAACCGAGTGGACAGGGGTAAACACCGGGGAGCTGTTTTTT	CASSTRTEWTGVNTGELFF
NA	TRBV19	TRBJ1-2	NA	TGTGCCAGTAGTATGTCAGGGGTCGAGGGCTACACCTTC	CASSMSGVEGYTF
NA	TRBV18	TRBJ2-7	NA	TGTGCCAGCTCACCTAGCCAGGGAGTCGGCGAGCAGTACTTC	CASSPSQGVGEQYF
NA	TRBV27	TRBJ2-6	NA	TGTGCCAGCAGTTGGGGGGCTGGGGCCAACGTCCTGACTTTC	CASSWGAGANVLTF
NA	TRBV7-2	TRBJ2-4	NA	TGTGCCAGCAGCTCACTCGGATGGGGGAGAAACATTCAGTACTTC	CASSSLGWGRNIQYF
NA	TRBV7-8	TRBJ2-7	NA	TGTGCCAGCAGCTTAGGCAGGGTCCCCACCTACGAGCAGTACTTC	CASSLGRVPTYEQYF
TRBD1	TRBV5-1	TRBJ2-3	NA	TGCGCCAGCAGCATAGGACAGGGCACCACAGATACGCAGTATTTT	CASSIGQGTTDTQYF
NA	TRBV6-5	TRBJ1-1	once	TGTGCCAGCAGTTACGGAAACAGGCCTATGAACACTGAAGCTTTCTTT	CASSYGNRPMNTEAFF
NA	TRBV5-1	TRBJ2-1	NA	TGCGCCAGCAGCCCCGCGGCGGGCTCCTACAATGAGCAGTTCTTC	CASSPAAGSYNEQFF
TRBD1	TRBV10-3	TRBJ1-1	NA	TGTGCCATCAGTGCCGGGACAGGGGTGAGGGGCACTGAAGCTTTCTTT	CAISAGTGVRGTEAFF
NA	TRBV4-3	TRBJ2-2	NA	TGCGCCAGCAGCCAAGAAGATAGGAAAGGTGGGGAGCTGTTTTTT	CASSQEDRKGGELFF
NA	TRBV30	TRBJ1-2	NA	TGTGCCTGGACCTTCAACGACTGGGGCTACACCTTC	CAWTFNDWGYTF
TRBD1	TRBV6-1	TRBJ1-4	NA	TGTGCCAGCAGTCGGATTACAGGGGAGGATGAAAAACTGTTTTTT	CASSRITGEDEKLFF
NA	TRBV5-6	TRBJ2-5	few	TGTGCCAGCAGCAGGGACACCCAAGAGACCCAGTACTTC	CASSRDTQETQYF
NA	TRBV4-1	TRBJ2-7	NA	TGCGCCAGCGGACTAAATACAGGCTACGAGCAGTACTTC	CASGLNTGYEQYF
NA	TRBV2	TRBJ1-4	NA	TGTGCCAGCGGACCCGAGGCTGTTGAAAAACTGTTTTTT	CASGPEAVEKLFF
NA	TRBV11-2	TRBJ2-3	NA	TGTGCCAGCAGCTCCGAGGGGGATACGCAGTATTTT	CASSSEGDTQYF
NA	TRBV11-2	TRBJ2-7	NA	TGTGCCAGCAGCTTACAACCGGCAGGAAATTACGAGCAGTACTTC	CASSLQPAGNYEQYF
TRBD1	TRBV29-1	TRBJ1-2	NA	TGCAGCGTGGAAGGGACAGGGAGTTCCTACTATGGCTACACCTTC	CSVEGTGSSYYGYTF
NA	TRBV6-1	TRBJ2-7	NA	TGTGCCAGCAGTGGGCGAGAAACTAGCTCCGGCGAGCAGTACTTC	CASSGRETSSGEQYF
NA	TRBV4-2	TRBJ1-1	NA	TGTGCCAGCAGCCAAGATGGGGGGGCGGCGAATGAAGCTTTCTTT	CASSQDGGAANEAFF
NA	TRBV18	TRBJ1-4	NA	TGTGCCAGCTCACCTCAGGACGGGGAAAAACTGTTTTTT	CASSPQDGEKLFF
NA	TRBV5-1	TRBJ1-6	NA	TGCGCCAGCAGCTTAGAAAGGCAGGCGGGTTCACCCCTCCACTTT	CASSLERQAGSPLHF
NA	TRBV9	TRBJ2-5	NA	TGTGCCAGCAGCGTAGAAGGGTACGGGGAGACCCAGTACTTC	CASSVEGYGETQYF
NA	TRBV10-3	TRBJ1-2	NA	TGTGCCATCAGTGTCGGGGCAGGATCGGACTATGGCTACACCTTC	CAISVGAGSDYGYTF
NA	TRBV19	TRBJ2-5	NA	TGTGCCAGTAGTAACCGAGGGGGGAAAGAGACCCAGTACTTC	CASSNRGGKETQYF
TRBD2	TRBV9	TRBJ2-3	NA	TGTGCCAGCAGCCTTCGGACTAGCGGCGATACGCAGTATTTT	CASSLRTSGDTQYF
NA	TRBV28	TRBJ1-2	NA	TGTGCCAGCACCTACGCTCGGGTGGGGGCCGGCGGCTACACCTTC	CASTYARVGAGGYTF
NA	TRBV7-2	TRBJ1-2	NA	TGTGCCAGCAGCTCCCCTGGGACATTGGGCTACACCTTC	CASSSPGTLGYTF
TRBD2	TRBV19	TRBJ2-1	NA	TGTGCCAGTAGTAGGGGGACTAGTTTCCGAAGCTCCTACAATGAGCAGTTCTTC	CASSRGTSFRSSYNEQFF
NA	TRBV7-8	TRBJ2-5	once	TGTGCCAGCAGCTCTAGGGCCCCCCGAGAGACCCAGTACTTC	CASSSRAPRETQYF
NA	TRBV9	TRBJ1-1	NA	TGTGCCAGCAGCGTAGGTCCGGAGGACATGAACACTGAAGCTTTCTTT	CASSVGPEDMNTEAFF
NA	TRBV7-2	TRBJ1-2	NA	TGTGCCAGCAGCCCAAGGTCAGGGTGGGTGAACTATGGCTACACCTTC	CASSPRSGWVNYGYTF